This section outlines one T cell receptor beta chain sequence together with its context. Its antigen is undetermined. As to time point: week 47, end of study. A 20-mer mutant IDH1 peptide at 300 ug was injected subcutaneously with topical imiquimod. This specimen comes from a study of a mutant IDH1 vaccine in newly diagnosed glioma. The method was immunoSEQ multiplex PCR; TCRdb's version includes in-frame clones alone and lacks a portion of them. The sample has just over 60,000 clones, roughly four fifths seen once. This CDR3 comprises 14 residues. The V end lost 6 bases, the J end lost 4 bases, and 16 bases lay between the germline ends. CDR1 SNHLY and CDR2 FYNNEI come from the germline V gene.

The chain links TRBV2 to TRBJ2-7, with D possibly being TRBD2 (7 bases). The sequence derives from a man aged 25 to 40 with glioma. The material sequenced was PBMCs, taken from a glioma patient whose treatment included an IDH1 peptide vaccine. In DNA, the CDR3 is TGTGCCAGCAGGGAGGGGCGGGGGCGATACGAGCAGTACTTC. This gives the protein CASREGRGRYEQYF.